The 24 T cell receptor beta chains below come from one sample, sequenced in a study of tumor-infiltrating lymphocytes in localized non-small cell lung cancer. TCRdb's table, derived via immunoSEQ multiplex PCR, lists solely in-frame clones and lacks some. The sample has 4,600 or so clones, 90% to 96% seen once. Sequences were obtained from uninvolved lung tissue not adjacent to the tumor. The receptors stem from a human donor with non-small cell lung cancer.

This sequence joins TRBV7-2 and TRBJ2-7, with D perhaps matching TRBD2 (6 bases). CDR1 is SGHTA, CDR2 FQGNSA, per germline. Trimming took off 7 bases at V and 7 bases at J, with 17 bases between the two ends. The CDR3 covers 13 residues. The CDR3 coding sequence is TGTGCCAGCACGGTAGTCGCGGGGTTGGAGCAGTACTTC. Translated, it gives CASTVVAGLEQYF.

The V call is TRBV6-5, the J call TRBJ1-3, with D perhaps TRBD1 (5 bases). The V gene's germline CDR1 is MNHEY and CDR2 SVGAGI. V dropped 2 bases and J dropped 5 bases, with 13 bases sitting between them. The CDR3 covers 15 residues. The CDR3 nucleotides are TGTGCCAGCAGTTACCTACGGGACGGAAGAAACACCATATATTTT. This sequence encodes CASSYLRDGRNTIYF.

The rearrangement uses TRBV6-1 and TRBJ1-6; D is perhaps TRBD1 (5 bases). CDR1 and CDR2 (germline): MNHNS, SASEGT. Deletions cut 4 bases from V and 4 bases from J, with 8 bases between. The length of the CDR3 is 14 residues. The CDR3 DNA reads as TGTGCCAGCAGTGCGGGGCCTTATAATTCACCCCTCCACTTT. As protein: CASSAGPYNSPLHF.

The gene calls are TRBV18 and TRBJ2-1; TRBD2 matches at 7 bases. Germline V gene sequence: CDR1 KGHSH, CDR2 LQKENI. The CDR3 has 16 residues. V lost 2 bases, J lost 12 bases, and 16 bases stayed unmatched. In nucleotides, the CDR3 is TGTGCCAGCTCACCATTCTCGCCCAGGGAGGGAAAGGGGCAGTTCTTC. This translates into CASSPFSPREGKGQFF.

This sequence joins TRBV27 and TRBJ2-2, with D perhaps TRBD2 (7 bases). V gave up 6 bases and J gave up 6 bases, with 17 bases separating them. Germline V CDR1 and CDR2: MNHEY, SMNVEV (reference sequence). The length of the CDR3 is 15 residues. The DNA for the CDR3 is TGTGCCAGCAGCCAGAAAGGCGGGGGCGCCGGGGAGCTGTTTTTT. This encodes CASSQKGGGAGELFF.

The chain uses TRBV11-2 and TRBJ2-2; the D gene is possibly TRBD1 (5 bases). V lost 1 base to trimming and J lost 6 bases, with 15 bases between them. CDR1 is SGHAT, CDR2 FQNNGV, per germline. This CDR3 is 16 amino acids long. The CDR3 loop is CASSLGRQSSAGELFF. CDR3 sequence (DNA): TGTGCCAGCAGCTTAGGGAGACAGAGCTCGGCCGGGGAGCTGTTTTTT.

The chain carries TRBV10-1 and TRBJ2-7; D is perhaps TRBD1 or TRBD2 (5 bases each). V shed 4 bases and J shed 5 bases, with 15 bases lying between them. The CDR3 covers 14 residues. CDR1 WNHNN and CDR2 SYGVQD come from the germline V gene (reference sequence). In nucleotides, the CDR3 is TGCGCCAGCAGTGCCGGGGCAGGGCCAGACGAGCAGTACTTC. Protein: CASSAGAGPDEQYF.

For this clone: Other DNA sequences within the sample encode an identical CDR3. The chain couples TRBV18 to TRBJ2-2; D is undetermined. The V and J ends lost 3 bases and 5 bases respectively, with 7 bases between them. The CDR3 runs to 13 residues. Germline CDR1 is KGHSH and CDR2 is LQKENI. Here the CDR3 DNA reads TGTGCCAGCTCACCCCCCGTAACCGGGGAGCTGTTTTTT. Translation gives CASSPPVTGELFF.

The CDR3 region is CASNREDRSTGELFF. Written as DNA, the CDR3 is TGTGCCAGTAACAGAGAAGACAGGAGCACCGGGGAGCTGTTTTTT. This rearrangement joins TRBV19 to TRBJ2-2; TRBD1 might be the D (6 bases). Trimming took off 7 bases at V and 4 bases at J, with 16 bases between the two ends. The CDR3 has 15 amino acids. The germline V gene encodes CDR1 LNHDA and CDR2 SQIVND (reference sequence).

The chain employs TRBV4-2 and TRBJ2-7, with 8 bases lining up with TRBD2. Germline lookup yields CDR1 LGHNA and CDR2 YNFKEQ. The CDR3 covers 15 residues. V shed 0 bases, J shed 4 bases, and the junction held 5 bases outside the gene matches. For the CDR3, the DNA is TGTGCCAGCAGCCAAGATACTAGCGGACTTTACGAGCAGTACTTC. Translating gives CASSQDTSGLYEQYF.

The chain is built from TRBV6-5 and TRBJ1-1, with 7 bases that match TRBD1. Per germline, CDR1 MNHEY and CDR2 SVGAGI. There are 13 residues in the CDR3. Trimming at V came to 6 bases and at J to 10 bases, leaving 11 bases not matched to a gene. This chain's CDR3 is CASSQLGQDPAFF. The CDR3 nucleotides read TGTGCCAGCAGCCAACTCGGACAGGATCCAGCTTTCTTT.

The chain has TRBV11-2 and TRBJ2-7; no reliable D call. The germline V gene encodes CDR1 SGHAT and CDR2 FQNNGV. The CDR3 is 13 amino acids. Trimming removed 5 bases from V and 3 bases from J, with 11 bases in between. CDR3 DNA: TGTGCCAGCAGCCGTCAACCAGGCTACGAGCAGTACTTC. It specifies CASSRQPGYEQYF.

V usage is TRBV19 and J usage is TRBJ1-1; the match to TRBD1 covers 7 bases. With 4 bases clipped from V and 1 base from J, the junction kept 3 bases outside the gene matches. CDR1 and CDR2 (germline): LNHDA, SQIVND (reference sequence). This CDR3 is built from 14 residues. DNA of the CDR3: TGTGCCAGTAGTAGACAGGGATGGAACACTGAAGCTTTCTTT. This codes for CASSRQGWNTEAFF.

V is TRBV15 and J is TRBJ1-1, with D uncertain. This CDR3 has 17 amino acids. Deletions cut 4 bases from V and 1 base from J, with 19 bases between. The germline gives CDR1 LNHNV, CDR2 YYDKDF (reference sequence). CDR3 DNA sequence: TGTGCCACCAGCATAGACGGACCCGGAGGCTGGAACACTGAAGCTTTCTTT. This translates into CATSIDGPGGWNTEAFF.

CDR3 sequence reads: CASSGQRAEAFF. CDR3 DNA: TGTGCCTCCTCGGGACAGAGGGCTGAAGCTTTCTTT. This chain connects TRBV30 to TRBJ1-1; TRBD1 matches at 7 bases. J was trimmed by 6 bases and V by 7 bases; bases with no gene match: 8. Germline V gene data show CDR1 as GTSNPN and CDR2 as SVGIG (reference sequence). CDR3 length: 12 residues.

The chain recombines TRBV29-1 with TRBJ2-1; D possibly corresponds to TRBD2 (6 bases). CDR3 size: 14 residues. Germline CDR1 and CDR2: SQVTM and ANQGSEA. V was clipped by 4 bases and J by 8 bases, with 18 bases between them. This CDR3 is CSVGHGLLLDEQFF. CDR3 in DNA: TGCAGCGTTGGTCATGGACTACTATTGGATGAGCAGTTCTTC.

The gene calls are TRBV4-1 and TRBJ1-1, with unresolved D. With 2 bases removed from V and 3 bases from J, the gap between germline ends came to 16 bases. This CDR3 has 16 residues. CDR1 is MGHRA and CDR2 is YSYEKL in the germline V gene. The CDR3 region is CASSQSPGYQDTEAFF. In DNA, the CDR3 is TGCGCCAGCAGCCAATCCCCGGGATATCAGGACACTGAAGCTTTCTTT.

This chain links TRBV7-8 with TRBJ1-6, with 8 nucleotides matching TRBD1. V shed 5 bases and J 9 bases; nucleotides not matched to a gene: 6. The CDR3 loop spans 14 amino acids. Germline CDR1 reads SGHVS; CDR2 reads FQNEAQ. The CDR3 region is CASSAGQGFSPLHF. The CDR3 nucleotides read TGTGCCAGCAGCGCCGGACAGGGTTTTTCACCCCTCCACTTT.

The rearrangement links TRBV5-1 to TRBJ2-5; D is perhaps TRBD2 (5 bases). The CDR3 is 15 residues long. Germline V CDR1 and CDR2: SGHRS, YFSETQ. The germline V and J ends were trimmed by 4 bases and 5 bases, with 18 bases remaining between them. The CDR3 DNA reads TGCGCCAGCAGCCCGGTAGGCAGAGGGCTGGAGACCCAGTACTTC. Translated, it gives CASSPVGRGLETQYF.

The V call is TRBV7-2, the J call TRBJ2-2, with D perhaps TRBD1 (6 bases). Germline V lookup: CDR1 SGHTA, CDR2 FQGNSA. CDR3 size: 15 residues. Trimming took 6 bases from V and 0 from J, leaving 11 bases between them. The CDR3 sequence is CASRAGTSNTGELFF. The CDR3, as DNA: TGTGCCAGCAGAGCCGGGACATCGAACACCGGGGAGCTGTTTTTT.

V usage is TRBV29-1 and J usage is TRBJ2-1; TRBD2 matches 7 bases. Germline CDR1 is SQVTM and CDR2 is ANQGSEA. The CDR3 length is 13 residues. V lost 4 bases, J lost 3 bases, and 3 bases stayed unmatched. CDR3 region: CSVVSGDYNEQFF. DNA for the CDR3: TGCAGCGTTGTGAGCGGGGACTACAATGAGCAGTTCTTC.

The gene calls are TRBV4-1 and TRBJ2-1; 10 nucleotides agree with TRBD2. The J segment lost 9 bases and the V segment lost 0 bases, leaving 5 bases of the junction unmatched. Germline CDR1 reads MGHRA; CDR2 reads YSYEKL. This CDR3 comprises 15 residues. CDR3 bases: TGCGCCAGCAGCCAAGAAGCTAGCGGGAGTCTTGAGCAGTTCTTC. It codes for CASSQEASGSLEQFF.

This clone has more than one count but fewer than ten. The gene calls are TRBV5-1 and TRBJ1-4; D is perhaps TRBD1 (5 bases). Germline V CDR1 and CDR2: SGHRS, YFSETQ. The CDR3 is made up of 15 amino acids. The germline V and J ends were trimmed by 4 bases and 7 bases, with 17 bases remaining between them. The CDR3 region has the DNA TGCGCCAGCAGCGTAGGGGAGGTAGAGAGTGAAAAACTGTTTTTT. Amino acids: CASSVGEVESEKLFF.

The chain links TRBV29-1 to TRBJ2-1; 7 bases are a match to TRBD2. Germline CDR1 is SQVTM and CDR2 is ANQGSEA. The V segment lost 3 bases and the J segment 5 bases; nucleotides outside the gene matches: 7. This CDR3 is built from 14 residues. CDR3 residues: CSVEGVAGNNEQFF. Here the CDR3 DNA reads TGCAGCGTTGAGGGAGTAGCGGGTAACAATGAGCAGTTCTTC.